These 21 T cell receptor beta chains originate from one sample sequenced in a study of cytomegalovirus exposure and HLA in healthy donors. The PCR had 60 Vbeta and 13 Jbeta primers. TCRdb's copy holds only in-frame clones and misses some; the assay was immunoSEQ multiplex PCR. The sample gives about 120,000 clones, roughly four fifths of which show up once; roughly 3% is in the top ten. Material for sequencing was PBMCs. All receptors come from a woman in her thirties or forties in good health and CMV-seropositive.

The chain has TRBV15 and TRBJ2-1, with D hard to call. Germline values: CDR1 LNHNV, CDR2 YYDKDF (reference sequence). The CDR3 consists of 16 residues. V was trimmed by 0 bases and J by 9 bases, leaving 18 bases between them. The CDR3 bases are TGTGCCACCAGCAGAGATCAGGATGGCTCGTTGGGTGAGCAGTTCTTC. Residues: CATSRDQDGSLGEQFF.

This chain joins TRBV6-5 and TRBJ2-5, with 9 positions matching TRBD2. This CDR3 contains 14 residues. V lost 6 bases, J lost 4 bases, and 6 bases stayed unmatched. Per the germline V gene, CDR1 is MNHEY and CDR2 is SVGAGI. For the CDR3, the DNA is TGTGCCAGCAGCGATATAGCGGGGGTAGAGACCCAGTACTTC. Translated, it gives CASSDIAGVETQYF.

J is TRBJ2-3 and V is TRBV19; possibly TRBD2 for D (6 bases). The CDR3 length is 14 residues. Germline V gene data show CDR1 as LNHDA and CDR2 as SQIVND (reference sequence). V was pared by 5 bases and J by 4 bases, with 13 bases between. The CDR3 sequence: CASSGTVLSDTQYF. In DNA, the CDR3 is TGTGCCAGTAGTGGGACTGTGCTATCAGATACGCAGTATTTT.

As for this clone: Other DNA sequences in this specimen translate into the identical CDR3. The chain links TRBV25-1 to TRBJ1-1; 9 bases map to TRBD1. Looked up from germline, CDR1 is MGHDK and CDR2 is SYGVNS. V shed 3 bases, J shed 5 bases, and the junction held 4 bases outside the gene matches. The CDR3 has 14 residues. The CDR3 loop reads CASSDTGGLTEAFF. The CDR3 DNA sequence: TGTGCCAGCAGTGATACAGGGGGCTTGACTGAAGCTTTCTTT. The full variable domain, rest sourced from reference TRBV25-1 and TRBJ1-1, is EADIYQTPRYLVIGTGKKITLECSQTMGHDKMYWYQQDPGMELHLIHYSYGVNSTEKGDLSSESTVSRIRTEHFPLTLESARPSHTSQYLCASSDTGGLTEAFFGQGTRLTVV.

The chain has TRBV5-4 and TRBJ2-5; possible D gene TRBD1, 5 bases. Germline V gene sequence: CDR1 SGHNT, CDR2 YYREEE (reference sequence). Trimming left V 4 bases short and J 1 base short, with 11 bases between. CDR3 size: 14 residues. CDR3 loop: CASSPKDIQETQYF. As DNA, the CDR3 is TGTGCCAGCAGCCCAAAGGACATCCAAGAGACCCAGTACTTC.

CDR3 protein: CASSRGLLYEQYF. In DNA form, the CDR3 reads TGTGCCAGCAGCAGGGGATTGCTTTACGAGCAGTACTTC. The chain couples TRBV27 to TRBJ2-7; D may be TRBD1 (6 bases). The CDR3 consists of 13 residues. CDR1 and CDR2 from the germline V gene are MNHEY and SMNVEV (reference sequence). V gave up 6 bases and J gave up 4 bases, with 13 bases separating them.

The chain carries TRBV9 and TRBJ2-1, with D perhaps matching TRBD2 (6 bases). This CDR3 comprises 15 residues. The ends were cut back, 0 bases at V and 8 bases at J, with 15 bases in the middle. The germline V gene has CDR1 SGDLS and CDR2 YYNGEE. CDR3 DNA: TGTGCCAGCAGCGTAGGGGACTCCCTGGGTGATGAGCAGTTCTTC. Translation gives CASSVGDSLGDEQFF.

The rearrangement links TRBV28 to TRBJ1-2; 7 bases map to TRBD1. Germline V gives CDR1 MDHEN, CDR2 SYDVKM. This CDR3 has 12 amino acids. Trimming cost V 5 bases and J 8 bases; bases outside gene matches: 5. CDR3 DNA: TGTGCCAGCAGTGGGCAGGGGGGAGGCTACACCTTC. It is translated as CASSGQGGGYTF.

The rearrangement uses TRBV5-4 and TRBJ2-1, with D possibly TRBD1 on 5 matching bases. V was cut by 0 bases and J by 5 bases, with 15 bases left in between. CDR1 SGHNT and CDR2 YYREEE come from the germline V gene (reference sequence). The CDR3 covers 16 residues. The DNA of the CDR3 is TGTGCCAGCAGCTTGGCCGGACACCCGGTGGACAATGAGCAGTTCTTC. This codes for CASSLAGHPVDNEQFF.

V and J are TRBV9 and TRBJ1-2; TRBD1 matches at 9 bases. Germline trimming cut 4 bases from V and 4 bases from J; bases unmatched to any gene: 8. The CDR3 is 15 residues long. Germline V gives CDR1 SGDLS, CDR2 YYNGEE. For the CDR3, the DNA is TGTGCCAGCAGCACTACAGGGGGCGTCGGCTATGGCTACACCTTC. It is translated as CASSTTGGVGYGYTF.

This clone turned up a few times. This rearrangement joins TRBV28 to TRBJ1-5; TRBD1 might be the D (6 bases). Trimming pared 6 bases from V and 4 bases from J, leaving 10 bases between. The germline V gene has CDR1 MDHEN and CDR2 SYDVKM. CDR3 length equals 13 residues. CDR3 in amino acids: CASSGTPNQPQHF. The CDR3, as DNA: TGTGCCAGCAGCGGGACACCGAATCAGCCCCAGCATTTT.

J is TRBJ1-3 and V is TRBV7-2; 7 bases agree with TRBD1. V was clipped by 0 bases and J by 0 bases; unmatched bases: 17. This CDR3 spans 21 amino acids. Germline V gene lookup returns CDR1 SGHTA and CDR2 FQGNSA. CDR3 protein: CASSLALGDRDTTHSGNTIYF. In DNA form, the CDR3 reads TGTGCCAGCAGCTTAGCGTTGGGAGACAGGGATACGACCCACTCTGGAAACACCATATATTTT.

The genes are TRBV4-3 and TRBJ2-1; 12 nucleotides agree with TRBD2. Per the germline V gene, CDR1 is LGHNA and CDR2 is YSLEER. V trimming: 1 base; J trimming: 14 bases; junction bases outside the gene matches: 6. The CDR3 is 14 residues long. The CDR3 sequence: CASSQGLAGGSEFF. In DNA form, the CDR3 reads TGCGCCAGCAGCCAAGGGCTAGCGGGGGGGTCCGAGTTCTTC.

The chain couples TRBV5-6 to TRBJ2-7; 9 bases match TRBD1. V lost 4 bases, J lost 5 bases, and 16 bases stayed unmatched. The CDR3 has 17 residues. The germline gives CDR1 SGHDT, CDR2 YYEEEE. The CDR3 loop is CASSHPGTGFFLDEQYF. The CDR3 DNA is TGTGCCAGCAGCCACCCCGGGACAGGGTTTTTTCTAGACGAGCAGTACTTC.

This rearrangement joins TRBV7-8 to TRBJ1-1, with TRBD1 as a possible D gene (6 bases). V lost 3 bases to trimming and J lost 0 bases, with 8 bases between them. This CDR3 is built from 14 residues. The germline gives CDR1 SGHVS, CDR2 FQNEAQ. The CDR3 coding sequence is TGTGCCAGCAGCTTCGGGACAATGAACACTGAAGCTTTCTTT. It encodes CASSFGTMNTEAFF.

The chain uses TRBV10-3 and TRBJ1-5, with 10 bases lining up with TRBD1. Trimming at V came to 11 bases and at J to 5 bases, leaving 9 bases not matched to a gene. The CDR3 length is 14 residues. Germline loops: CDR1 ENHRY, CDR2 SYGVKD. The DNA of the CDR3 is TGTGCCGTAGGGGGGACAGGGGTTGATCAGCCCCAGCATTTT. Its translation is CAVGGTGVDQPQHF.

The chain couples TRBV4-3 to TRBJ1-2, with 10 nucleotides matching TRBD1. Per germline, CDR1 LGHNA and CDR2 YSLEER. The CDR3 totals 17 residues. J lost 0 bases, V lost 5 bases, and 9 bases had no gene match. The CDR3 DNA follows: TGCGCCAGCAGCGAGGAGGGACAGGGGCGAGCTAACTATGGCTACACCTTC. Protein product: CASSEEGQGRANYGYTF.

This chain connects TRBV4-1 to TRBJ2-5; D remains unclear. Germline loops: CDR1 MGHRA, CDR2 YSYEKL. V was pared by 0 bases and J by 2 bases, with 10 bases between. CDR3 length: 15 amino acids. The DNA of the CDR3 is TGCGCCAGCAGCCAAGATTTGGCGGTGCAAGAGACCCAGTACTTC. Translated, it gives CASSQDLAVQETQYF.

Regarding this clone: Other DNA sequences of this sample code for an identical CDR3. This sequence joins TRBV27 and TRBJ2-7; 11 bases fit TRBD2. Looked up from germline, CDR1 is MNHEY and CDR2 is SMNVEV (reference sequence). This CDR3 comprises 14 residues. V trimming: 5 bases; J trimming: 4 bases; junction bases outside the gene matches: 4. The CDR3 bases are TGTGCCAGCAGTCCCGGGACTAGCGGTTACGAGCAGTACTTC. As protein: CASSPGTSGYEQYF.

This chain joins TRBV10-3 and TRBJ1-2; the match to TRBD1 covers 10 bases. The CDR3 has 16 amino acids. Germline trimming cut 0 bases from V and 5 bases from J; bases unmatched to any gene: 6. Germline loops: CDR1 ENHRY, CDR2 SYGVKD. The CDR3 reads CAISESLGQGGYGYTF. CDR3 sequence (DNA): TGTGCCATCAGTGAGTCGTTAGGACAGGGGGGATATGGCTACACCTTC.

The gene calls are TRBV4-3 and TRBJ1-4, with TRBD1 matching 9 bases. The V and J ends lost 0 bases and 4 bases, in that order; junction bases with no gene match: 3. Germline-derived CDR1 and CDR2 are LGHNA and YSLEER. The CDR3 has 16 amino acids. Here the CDR3 DNA reads TGCGCCAGCAGCCAAGACCCGGACAGGGGTAATGAAAAACTGTTTTTT. It specifies CASSQDPDRGNEKLFF.